The entry below gives a single T cell receptor (beta chain) sequence along with its context. Other nucleotide sequences from this sample produce the same CDR3. V lost 6 bases and J lost 4; bases outside the gene matches: 2. The CDR3 contains 13 residues. The V gene's germline CDR1 is MGHRA and CDR2 YSYEKL. Clones were sequenced by immunoSEQ multiplex PCR, and TCRdb holds only the in-frame ones, with some missing. The sample shows nearly 300,000 clones, under 90% of them seen only once. Participants were aged about 18 to 95 years, lived in around 25 US areas, and enrolled virtually. Exposed participants encountered a COVID-19 case during the 2 weeks preceding study entry. The data originate from a study of blood T cell repertoires in COVID-19.

The V call is TRBV4-1, the J call TRBJ1-2; TRBD1 matches 10 bases. Material for sequencing was PBMCs or T cells enriched from blood (not recorded which). The TCR originated in a woman in her forties or fifties who had been exposed to COVID-19. CDR3: CASRRTGGYGYTF. The CDR3, as DNA: TGCGCCAGCAGACGGACAGGGGGCTATGGCTACACCTTC.